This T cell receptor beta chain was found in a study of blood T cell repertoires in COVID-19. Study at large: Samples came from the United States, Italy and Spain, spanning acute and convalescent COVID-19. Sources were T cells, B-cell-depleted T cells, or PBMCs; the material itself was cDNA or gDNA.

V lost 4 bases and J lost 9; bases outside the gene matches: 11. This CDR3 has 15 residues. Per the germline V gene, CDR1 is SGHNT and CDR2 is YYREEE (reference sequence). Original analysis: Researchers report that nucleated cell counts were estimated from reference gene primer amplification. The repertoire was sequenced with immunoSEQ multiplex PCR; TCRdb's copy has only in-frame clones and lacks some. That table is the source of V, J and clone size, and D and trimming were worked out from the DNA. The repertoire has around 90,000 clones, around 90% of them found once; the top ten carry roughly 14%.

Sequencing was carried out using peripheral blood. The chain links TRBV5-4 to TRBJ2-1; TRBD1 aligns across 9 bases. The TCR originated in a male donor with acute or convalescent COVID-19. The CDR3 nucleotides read TGTGCCAGCAGCCCCAGATCCGACAGGGGGGGTGAGCAGTTCTTC. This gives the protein CASSPRSDRGGEQFF.